This is a list of T cell receptor beta chains from one sample in a study of technical replicates of blood from a handful of donors. TCRdb's table, derived via immunoSEQ multiplex PCR, lists solely in-frame clones and lacks some. This table holds about 60,000 clones, around 84% found once. The sequenced sample was PBMCs. The receptor set was obtained from a human donor in good health. Some clones in this sample may be carry-over from other donors' samples. Both conserved end residues are part of each CDR3. D genes are given only for firm matches. Clone size is shown for a subset of rows, as once, few, many or a class of expanded clone.

TRBV7-6,.,TRBJ2-1,.,CASSLVGLPYNEQFF,TGTGCCAGCAGCTTAGTAGGACTACCATACAATGAGCAGTTCTTC
TRBV7-2,once,TRBJ1-2,.,CASSLGQVGGYTF,TGTGCCAGCAGCTTAGGACAGGTTGGCGGCTACACCTTC
TRBV5-6,.,TRBJ1-5,.,CASSLAVTGNQPQHF,TGTGCCAGCAGCTTGGCGGTAACGGGCAATCAGCCCCAGCATTTT
TRBV7-8,once,TRBJ2-6,.,CASSLSARGTSGANVLTF,TGTGCCAGCAGCTTATCGGCCAGGGGAACTTCCGGGGCCAACGTCCTGACTTTC
TRBV7-2,.,TRBJ2-5,TRBD2,CASSQAGLQETQYF,TGTGCCAGCAGTCAAGCGGGGCTCCAAGAGACCCAGTACTTC
TRBV6-1,once,TRBJ1-3,.,CASSPGISSGNTIYF,TGTGCCAGCAGTCCCGGGATTTCCTCTGGAAACACCATATATTTT
TRBV5-4,.,TRBJ1-6,TRBD1,CASTIEGALSSPLHF,TGTGCCAGCACCATAGAGGGGGCGCTTTCCTCACCCCTCCACTTT
TRBV7-9,.,TRBJ2-3,TRBD1,CASSSKGTGTDTQYF,TGTGCCAGCTCCAGTAAGGGGACAGGGACAGATACGCAGTATTTT
TRBV10-2,few,TRBJ2-7,TRBD1,CASSTDRGLYEQYF,TGCGCCAGCAGTACTGACAGGGGACTCTACGAGCAGTACTTC
TRBV6-6,.,TRBJ1-2,TRBD1,CASSYGQGADYGYTF,TGTGCCAGCAGTTACGGGCAGGGGGCAGACTATGGCTACACCTTC
TRBV4-1,.,TRBJ2-3,.,CASSQGHTDTQYF,TGCGCCAGCAGCCAAGGACACACAGATACGCAGTATTTT
TRBV5-4,.,TRBJ2-2,TRBD1,CASSQTGVPSWGELFF,TGTGCCAGCAGCCAGACAGGGGTGCCCAGCTGGGGGGAGCTGTTTTTT
TRBV6-6,.,TRBJ1-4,.,CASSWGQGENEKLFF,TGTGCCAGCAGTTGGGGCCAGGGTGAAAATGAAAAACTGTTTTTT
TRBV27,.,TRBJ2-7,.,CASSSRGYYEQYF,TGTGCCAGCAGTTCAAGGGGGTACTACGAGCAGTACTTC
TRBV18,.,TRBJ1-3,.,CASSPWHSSGNTIYF,TGTGCCAGCTCACCCTGGCACAGCTCTGGAAACACCATATATTTT
TRBV9,.,TRBJ2-7,.,CASSAHLPDRSYEQYF,TGTGCCAGCAGCGCCCACCTCCCGGACAGAAGTTACGAGCAGTACTTC